A single sample is the source of the 5 T cell receptor beta chains below, sequenced in a study of response to subunit inactivated influenza vaccine. One entry per CDR3 protein, called by TCRdb with MiXCR from the RT-PCR reads. The table shows around 170,000 distinct CDR3 sequences, with roughly a tenth occurring only once. The input for sequencing was CD8+ T cells sorted from PBMCs, taken 23 to 25 months after vaccination. These receptors were collected from a man aged 50-75 years who received an inactivated influenza vaccine.

This clonotype came up many times. DNA of the CDR3: TGCAGTGCTAGGCGGACTGATGAGTCTGAAGCTTTCTTT. This codes for CSARRTDESEAFF. The genes are TRBV20-1 and TRBJ1-1; D gene ambiguous. The germline V gene has CDR1 DFQATT and CDR2 SNEGSKA (reference sequence). Trimming pared 3 bases from V and 6 bases from J, leaving 14 bases between. The CDR3 extends over 13 amino acids.

This clonotype was seen more than once but under ten times. The V gene is TRBV15, the J gene TRBJ2-7, with D perhaps given as TRBD1 or TRBD2 (5 bases each). V gave up 0 bases and J gave up 3 bases, with 12 bases separating them. CDR1 and CDR2 (germline): LNHNV, YYDKDF (reference sequence). This CDR3 contains 15 residues. The DNA for the CDR3 is TGTGCCACCAGCAGAGACCGGGGCGAGAACTACGAGCAGTACTTC. It yields the protein CATSRDRGENYEQYF.

The chain employs TRBV29-1 and TRBJ2-3, with TRBD1 matching over 7 bases. Trimming cost V 4 bases and J 2 bases; bases outside gene matches: 9. Per germline, CDR1 SQVTM and CDR2 ANQGSEA. CDR3 length equals 15 residues. This CDR3 reads CSVGGTVYLTDTQYF. CDR3 in DNA: TGCAGCGTTGGGGGGACAGTCTACCTCACAGATACGCAGTATTTT.

The rearrangement uses TRBV27 and TRBJ1-6; D gene unclear. CDR3 size: 16 residues. Trimming took off 2 bases at V and 5 bases at J, with 13 bases between the two ends. Germline V gene sequence: CDR1 MNHEY, CDR2 SMNVEV (reference sequence). The CDR3 DNA follows: TGTGCCAGCAGTTTACGCCCGGGATACGATAATTCACCCCTCCACTTT. It specifies CASSLRPGYDNSPLHF.

The chain recombines TRBV29-1 with TRBJ2-7, with 9 bases lining up with TRBD2. CDR3 length: 15 residues. Germline-derived CDR1 and CDR2 are SQVTM and ANQGSEA. With 3 bases clipped from V and 0 bases from J, the junction kept 6 bases outside the gene matches. As DNA, the CDR3 is TGCAGCGTTGAGTTAGCGGGAGCTTCCTCCTACGAGCAGTACTTC. It is translated as CSVELAGASSYEQYF.